The next 12 T cell receptor beta chains were all read from a single sample in a study of vaccination effects on CD4 cells after COVID-19. No antigens are known for them. ViraFEST used viral peptide pools to expand antigen-specific CD4+ T cells before sequencing. Following culture for approximately 11 days, CD4+ T cells were isolated. Absence of prior SARS-CoV-2 infection characterized the vaccine recipients, who showed negative nucleocapsid antibodies. Data came from immunoSEQ multiplex PCR; TCRdb stores just in-frame clones and leaves some out. The sample shows 35,000 to 50,000 clones, roughly 76% of them seen only once. Sequencing was performed on CD4+ T cells from PBMCs cultured with HCoV-OC43 spike peptides, taken before COVID-19 vaccination. As to subset: HCoV-OC43 spike overlapping peptide pool stimulation. These receptors were taken from a human donor who received a COVID-19 vaccine.

The chain employs TRBV12-1 and TRBJ1-1; the D call of TRBD1 is as the table states it, not checked on the DNA. TRBV12-1 is given as a pseudogene. The CDR3 length is 18 residues. In nucleotides, the CDR3 is TGTGCCAGCAGCTTGGGTATGGGCAGCCTCATGTGGAACACTGAAGCTTTCTTT. Residues: CASSLGMGSLMWNTEAFF.

The chain is built from TRBV2 and TRBJ1-4; D is possibly TRBD1 (5 bases). Germline V CDR1 and CDR2: SNHLY, FYNNEI. The CDR3 runs 14 residues. Between the trimmed V and J ends, which lost 3 bases and 8 bases, there was a span of 13 bases. The CDR3: CASSEGLKGEKLFF. The CDR3 region has the DNA TGTGCCAGCAGTGAGGGCCTTAAGGGGGAAAAACTGTTTTTT.

This clone was seen a few times. V gene TRBV7-2 combines with J gene TRBJ1-2, with TRBD1 as a possible D gene (6 bases). The germline V gene encodes CDR1 SGHTA and CDR2 FQGNSA. V lost 1 base, J lost 6 bases, and 9 bases lay in between. The length of the CDR3 is 13 residues. In DNA form, the CDR3 reads TGTGCCAGCAGCTTAGACAGGGCTGATGGCTACACCTTC. Protein product: CASSLDRADGYTF. The entire variable domain, with the rest obtained from reference TRBV7-2 and TRBJ1-2, is as follows: GAGVSQSPSNKVTEKGKDVELRCDPISGHTALYWYRQSLGQGLEFLIYFQGNSAPDKSGLPSDRFSAERTGGSVSTLTIQRTQQEDSAVYLCASSLDRADGYTFGSGTRLTVV.

This chain links TRBV3-1 (or the pseudogene TRBV3-2) with TRBJ2-7; TRBD1 agrees at 7 bases. Per germline, CDR1 LGHDT and CDR2 YNNKEL (reference sequence). The junction had 3 bases not matched to a gene; V was cut back by 4 bases and J by 0 bases. This CDR3 contains 14 residues. Here the CDR3 reads CASSRTGYSYEQYF. For the CDR3, the DNA is TGTGCCAGCAGCCGGACAGGTTACTCCTACGAGCAGTACTTC.

This clone was counted once. The V gene is TRBV7-2, the J gene TRBJ2-7, with D possibly being TRBD2 (5 bases). This CDR3 region has 14 residues. Germline V CDR1 and CDR2: SGHTA, FQGNSA. V was cut by 0 bases and J by 5 bases, with 11 bases left in between. CDR3 in amino acids: CASSLAALAHEQYF. The CDR3 DNA reads TGTGCCAGCAGCTTAGCGGCCCTAGCCCACGAGCAGTACTTC.

This rearrangement joins TRBV6-5 to TRBJ2-1; TRBD2 matches at 9 bases. Germline loops: CDR1 MNHEY, CDR2 SVGAGI. This CDR3 spans 15 amino acids. J gave up 7 bases and V 7 bases, and 11 bases lay outside the gene matches. This CDR3 is CASTERASGNNEQFF. For the CDR3, the DNA is TGTGCCAGCACCGAAAGGGCTAGCGGGAATAATGAGCAGTTCTTC.

The chain recombines TRBV11-2 with TRBJ2-1; 9 positions match TRBD1. Germline loops: CDR1 SGHAT, CDR2 FQNNGV. The CDR3 runs to 17 residues. The V and J ends lost 5 bases and 3 bases, in that order; junction bases with no gene match: 11. For the CDR3, the DNA is TGTGCCAGCAGCCCGACTCACAGGGGGCAGGGCTACAATGAGCAGTTCTTC. Residues: CASSPTHRGQGYNEQFF. The whole variable domain, remainder taken from reference TRBV11-2 and TRBJ2-1, is EAGVAQSPRYKIIEKRQSVAFWCNPISGHATLYWYQQILGQGPKLLIQFQNNGVVDDSQLPKDRFSAERLKGVDSTLKIQPAKLEDSAVYLCASSPTHRGQGYNEQFFGPGTRLTVL.

The chain joins TRBV2 to TRBJ2-5; D possibly uses TRBD1 or TRBD2 (6 bases each). Between the trimmed V and J ends, which lost 5 bases and 5 bases, there was a span of 12 bases. This CDR3 region has 13 residues. Germline V lookup: CDR1 SNHLY, CDR2 FYNNEI. The DNA for the CDR3 is TGTGCCAGCAGTAGGGGGGTACGTGAGACCCAGTACTTC. Its translation: CASSRGVRETQYF.

The rearrangement links TRBV6-6 to TRBJ2-6, with D uncertain. In germline, CDR1 is MNHNY, CDR2 SVGAGI (reference sequence). V was clipped by 2 bases and J by 0 bases, with 8 bases between them. This CDR3 comprises 16 residues. The CDR3 protein is CASSYSPFSGANVLTF. CDR3 sequence (DNA): TGTGCCAGCAGTTACAGTCCGTTCTCTGGGGCCAACGTCCTGACTTTC.

The CDR3 here is CASSQDRVSNTGELFF. In nucleotides, the CDR3 is TGTGCCAGCAGCCAAGATAGGGTTTCGAACACCGGGGAGCTGTTTTTT. The rearrangement uses TRBV4-2 and TRBJ2-2; no firm D call. The CDR3 extends over 16 amino acids. Trimming removed 0 bases from V and 0 bases from J, with 8 bases in between. CDR1 and CDR2 (germline): LGHNA, YNFKEQ.

The chain recombines TRBV6-4 with TRBJ1-4, with TRBD1 as a possible D gene (6 bases). The ends were cut back, 4 bases at V and 5 bases at J, with 11 bases in the middle. CDR1 MRHNA and CDR2 SNTAGT come from the germline V gene. The CDR3 runs to 14 residues. CDR3 sequence reads: CASSATGTNEKLFF. DNA for the CDR3: TGTGCCAGCAGTGCGACAGGAACGAATGAAAAACTGTTTTTT.

The chain recombines TRBV6-6 with TRBJ1-5, with no clear D. CDR1 and CDR2 from the germline V gene are MNHNY and SVGAGI (reference sequence). Trimming removed 3 bases at V and 6 bases at J, with 9 bases between. The CDR3 is 13 amino acids. The CDR3 sequence is CASSYGSGQPQHF. CDR3 sequence (DNA): TGTGCCAGCAGTTATGGCTCGGGTCAGCCCCAGCATTTT.